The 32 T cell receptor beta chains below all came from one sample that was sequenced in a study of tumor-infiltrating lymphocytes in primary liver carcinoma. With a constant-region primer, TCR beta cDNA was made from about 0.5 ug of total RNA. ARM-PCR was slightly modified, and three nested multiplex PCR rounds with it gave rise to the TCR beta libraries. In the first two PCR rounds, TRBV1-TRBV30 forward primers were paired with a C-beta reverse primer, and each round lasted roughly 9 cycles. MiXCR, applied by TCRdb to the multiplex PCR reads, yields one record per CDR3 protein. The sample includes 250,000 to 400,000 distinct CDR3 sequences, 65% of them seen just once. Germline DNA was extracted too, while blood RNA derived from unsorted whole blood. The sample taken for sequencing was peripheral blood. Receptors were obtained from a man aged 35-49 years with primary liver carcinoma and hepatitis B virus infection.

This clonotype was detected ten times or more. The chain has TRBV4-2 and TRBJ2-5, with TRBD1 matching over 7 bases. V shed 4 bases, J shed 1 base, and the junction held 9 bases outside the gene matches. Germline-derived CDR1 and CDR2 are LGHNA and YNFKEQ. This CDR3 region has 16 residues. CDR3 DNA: TGTGCCAGCAGCCCTTTAAGGGGGCTTACCCAAGAGACCCAGTACTTC. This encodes CASSPLRGLTQETQYF.

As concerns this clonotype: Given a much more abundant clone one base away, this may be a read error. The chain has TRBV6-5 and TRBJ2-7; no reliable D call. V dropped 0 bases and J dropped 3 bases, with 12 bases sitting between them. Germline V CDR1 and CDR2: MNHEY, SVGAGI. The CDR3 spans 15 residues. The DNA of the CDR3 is TGTGCCAGCAGTTACTCGAAGGTACATGGCTACGAGCAGTACTTC. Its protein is CASSYSKVHGYEQYF.

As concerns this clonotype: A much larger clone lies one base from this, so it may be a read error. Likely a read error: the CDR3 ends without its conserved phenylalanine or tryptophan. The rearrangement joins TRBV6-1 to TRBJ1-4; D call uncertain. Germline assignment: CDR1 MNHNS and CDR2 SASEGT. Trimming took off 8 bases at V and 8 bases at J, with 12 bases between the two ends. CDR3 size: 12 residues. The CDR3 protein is CASALSGEKLFC. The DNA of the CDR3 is TGTGCCAGCGCCTTAAGCGGGGAAAAACTGTTTTGT.

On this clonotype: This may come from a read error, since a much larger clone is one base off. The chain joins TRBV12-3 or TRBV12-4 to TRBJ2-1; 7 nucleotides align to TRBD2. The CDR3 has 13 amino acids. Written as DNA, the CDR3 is TGTGCCAGCAGGAGCGGGACGGGCAATGAGCGGTTCTTC. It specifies CASRSGTGNERFF.

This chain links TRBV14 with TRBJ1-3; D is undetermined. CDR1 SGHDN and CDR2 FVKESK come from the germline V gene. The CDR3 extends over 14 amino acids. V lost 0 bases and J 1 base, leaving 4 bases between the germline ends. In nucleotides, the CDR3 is TGTGCCAGCAGCCAAGATCTGTCTGGAAACACCATATATTTT. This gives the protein CASSQDLSGNTIYF.

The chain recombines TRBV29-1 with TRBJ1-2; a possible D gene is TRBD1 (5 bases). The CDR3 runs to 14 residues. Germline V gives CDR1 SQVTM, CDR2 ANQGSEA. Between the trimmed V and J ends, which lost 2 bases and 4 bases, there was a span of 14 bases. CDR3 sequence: CSVETGGDPYGYTF. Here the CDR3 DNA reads TGCAGCGTTGAAACCGGGGGTGATCCCTATGGCTACACCTTC. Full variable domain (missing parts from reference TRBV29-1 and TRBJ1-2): SAVISQKPSRDICQRGTSLTIQCQVDSQVTMMFWYRQQPGQSLTLIATANQGSEATYESGFVIDKFPISRPNLTFSTLTVSNMSPEDSSIYLCSVETGGDPYGYTFGSGTRLTVV.

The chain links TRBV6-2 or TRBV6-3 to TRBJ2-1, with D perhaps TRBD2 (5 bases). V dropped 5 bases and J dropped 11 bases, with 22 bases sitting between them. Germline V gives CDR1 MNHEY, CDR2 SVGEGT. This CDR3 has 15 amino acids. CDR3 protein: CASSRRGSVMVKQFF. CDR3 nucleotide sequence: TGTGCCAGCAGTCGCCGCGGTAGCGTCATGGTGAAGCAGTTCTTC.

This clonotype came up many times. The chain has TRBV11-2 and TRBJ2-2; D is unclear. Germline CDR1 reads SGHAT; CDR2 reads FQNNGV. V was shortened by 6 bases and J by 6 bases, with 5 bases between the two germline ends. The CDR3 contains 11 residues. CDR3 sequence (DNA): TGTGCCAGCAGGTCTCCCGGGGAGCTGTTTTTT. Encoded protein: CASRSPGELFF.

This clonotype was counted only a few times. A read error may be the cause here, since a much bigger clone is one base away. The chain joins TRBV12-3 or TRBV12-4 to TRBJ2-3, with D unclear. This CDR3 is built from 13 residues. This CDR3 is CASSFYRRDTQCF. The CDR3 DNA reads TGTGCCAGCAGTTTCTATCGAAGGGATACGCAGTGTTTT.

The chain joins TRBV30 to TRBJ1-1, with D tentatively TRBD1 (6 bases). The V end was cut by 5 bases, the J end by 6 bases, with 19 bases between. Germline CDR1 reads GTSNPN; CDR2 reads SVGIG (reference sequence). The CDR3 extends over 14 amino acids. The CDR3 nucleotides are TGTGCCTGGGATGCTTCCGGGACATCCGCTGAAGCTTTCTTT. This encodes CAWDASGTSAEAFF.

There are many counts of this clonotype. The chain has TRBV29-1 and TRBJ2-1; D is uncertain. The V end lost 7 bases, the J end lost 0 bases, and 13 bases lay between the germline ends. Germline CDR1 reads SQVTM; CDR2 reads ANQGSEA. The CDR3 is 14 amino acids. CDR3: CSGLDGSSYNEQFF. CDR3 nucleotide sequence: TGCAGCGGCCTGGACGGGTCCTCCTACAATGAGCAGTTCTTC.

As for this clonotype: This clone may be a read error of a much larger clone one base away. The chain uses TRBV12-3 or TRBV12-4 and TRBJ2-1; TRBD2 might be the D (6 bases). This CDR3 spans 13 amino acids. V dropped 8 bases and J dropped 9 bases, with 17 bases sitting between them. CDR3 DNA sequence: TGTGCCAGCCGTGGTACCCAGGGAGGTGAGCAGTTCTTC. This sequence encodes CASRGTQGGEQFF.

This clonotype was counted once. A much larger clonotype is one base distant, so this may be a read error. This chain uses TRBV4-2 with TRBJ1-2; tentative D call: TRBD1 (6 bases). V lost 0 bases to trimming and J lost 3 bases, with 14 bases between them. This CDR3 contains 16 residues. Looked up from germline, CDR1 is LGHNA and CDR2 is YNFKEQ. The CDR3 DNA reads TGTGCCAGCAGCCAAGATTTAGGGGGAATTTACTATGGCTACACCTTC. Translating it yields CASSQDLGGIYYGYTF.

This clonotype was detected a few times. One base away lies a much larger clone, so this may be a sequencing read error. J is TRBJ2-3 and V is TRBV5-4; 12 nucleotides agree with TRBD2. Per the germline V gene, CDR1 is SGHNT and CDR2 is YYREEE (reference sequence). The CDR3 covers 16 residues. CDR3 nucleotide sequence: TGTGCCGGCAGCCATAGGACTAGCGGGATCACAGATACGCAGTATTTT. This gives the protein CAGSHRTSGITDTQYF.

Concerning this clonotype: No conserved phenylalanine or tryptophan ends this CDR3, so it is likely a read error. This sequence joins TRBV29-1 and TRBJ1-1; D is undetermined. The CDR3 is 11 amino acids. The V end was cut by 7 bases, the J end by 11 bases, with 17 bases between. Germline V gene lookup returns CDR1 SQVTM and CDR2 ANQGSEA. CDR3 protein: CSGFTKSGAFY. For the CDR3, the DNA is TGCAGCGGATTCACGAAGAGTGGGGCTTTCTAT.

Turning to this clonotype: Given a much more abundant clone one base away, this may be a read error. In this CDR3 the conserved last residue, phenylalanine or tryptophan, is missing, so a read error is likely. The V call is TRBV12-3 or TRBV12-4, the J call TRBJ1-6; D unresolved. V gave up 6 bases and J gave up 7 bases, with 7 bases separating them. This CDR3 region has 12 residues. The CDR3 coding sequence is TGTGCCAGCAGCCCCTCGAATTCACCCCTCCACTTA. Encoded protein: CASSPSNSPLHL.

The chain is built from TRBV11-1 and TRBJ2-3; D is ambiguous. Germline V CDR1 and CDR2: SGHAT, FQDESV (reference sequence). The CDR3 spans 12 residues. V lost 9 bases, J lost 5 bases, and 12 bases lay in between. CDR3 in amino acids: CASNYDGDTQYF. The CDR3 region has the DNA TGTGCCAGTAACTACGACGGAGATACGCAGTATTTT.

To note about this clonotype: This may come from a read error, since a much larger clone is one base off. CDR3 residues: CSVEPRDTQYF. Written as DNA, the CDR3 is TGCAGCGTAGAACCGAGAGATACGCAGTATTTT. The rearrangement uses TRBV29-1 and TRBJ2-3, with unresolved D. Germline V lookup: CDR1 SQVTM, CDR2 ANQGSEA. CDR3 length equals 11 residues. V was cut by 6 bases and J by 5 bases, with 9 bases left in between.

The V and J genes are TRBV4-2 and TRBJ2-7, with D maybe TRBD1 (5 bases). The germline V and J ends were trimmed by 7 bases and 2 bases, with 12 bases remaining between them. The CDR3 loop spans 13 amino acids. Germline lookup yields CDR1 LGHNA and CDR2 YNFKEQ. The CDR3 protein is CASIQGTTYEQYF. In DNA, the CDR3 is TGTGCCAGCATCCAGGGCACAACCTACGAGCAGTACTTC.

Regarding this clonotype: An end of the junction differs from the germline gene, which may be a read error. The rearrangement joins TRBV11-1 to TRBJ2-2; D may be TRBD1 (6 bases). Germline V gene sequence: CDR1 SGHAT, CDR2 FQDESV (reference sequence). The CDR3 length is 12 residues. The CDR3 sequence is CASSLGAGDLFF. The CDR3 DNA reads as TGTGCGAGCAGCTTAGGGGCAGGGGACCTGTTTTTT.

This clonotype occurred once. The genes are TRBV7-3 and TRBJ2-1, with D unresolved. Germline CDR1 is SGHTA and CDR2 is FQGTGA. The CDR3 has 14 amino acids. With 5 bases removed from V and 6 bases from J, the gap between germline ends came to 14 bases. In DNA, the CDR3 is TGTGCCAGCAGCCCCGATCAAGTCATCAATGAGCAGTTCTTC. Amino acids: CASSPDQVINEQFF.

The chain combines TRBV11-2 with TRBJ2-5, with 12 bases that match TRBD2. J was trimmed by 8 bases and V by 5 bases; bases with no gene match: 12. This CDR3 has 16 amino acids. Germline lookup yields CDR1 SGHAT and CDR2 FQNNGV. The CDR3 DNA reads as TGTGCCAGCAGCCCTTGGACTAGCGGGAATCAAGTAACCCAGTACTTC. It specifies CASSPWTSGNQVTQYF.

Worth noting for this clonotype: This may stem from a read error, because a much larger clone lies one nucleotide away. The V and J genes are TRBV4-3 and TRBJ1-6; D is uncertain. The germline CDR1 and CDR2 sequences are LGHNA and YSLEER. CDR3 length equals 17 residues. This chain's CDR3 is CAGSPQEGISYNSPLHF. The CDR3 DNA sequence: TGCGCCGGCAGCCCCCAGGAAGGGATCTCCTATAATTCACCCCTCCACTTT.

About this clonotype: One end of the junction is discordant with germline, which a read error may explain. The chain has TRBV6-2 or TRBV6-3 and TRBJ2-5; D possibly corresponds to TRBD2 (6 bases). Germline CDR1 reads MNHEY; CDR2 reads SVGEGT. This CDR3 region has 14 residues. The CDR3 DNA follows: TGTGCCAGCATCAAGGGGAGGCAGGGAGAGACTCAGTACTTC. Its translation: CASIKGRQGETQYF.

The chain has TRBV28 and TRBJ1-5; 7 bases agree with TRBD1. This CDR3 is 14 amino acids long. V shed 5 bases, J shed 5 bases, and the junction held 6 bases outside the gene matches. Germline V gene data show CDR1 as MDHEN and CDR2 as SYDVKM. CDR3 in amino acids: CASSRGTVDQPQHF. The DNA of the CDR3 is TGTGCCAGCAGTCGAGGGACAGTAGATCAGCCCCAGCATTTT.

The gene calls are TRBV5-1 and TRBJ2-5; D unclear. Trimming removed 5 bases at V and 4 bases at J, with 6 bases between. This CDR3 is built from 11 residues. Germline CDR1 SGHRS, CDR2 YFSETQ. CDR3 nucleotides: TGCGCCAGCAGGTTTAGAGAGACCCAGTACTTC. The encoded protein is CASRFRETQYF.

As DNA, the CDR3 is TGCGCCAGCAGCTTGTTATCCGCAGGGACCGGAGGTACGCAGTATTTT. It is translated as CASSLLSAGTGGTQYF. This chain connects TRBV5-1 to TRBJ2-3; D might be TRBD1 or TRBD2, each matching 5 bases. CDR1 is SGHRS, CDR2 YFSETQ, per germline. With 1 base removed from V and 8 bases from J, the gap between germline ends came to 20 bases. This CDR3 has 16 amino acids.

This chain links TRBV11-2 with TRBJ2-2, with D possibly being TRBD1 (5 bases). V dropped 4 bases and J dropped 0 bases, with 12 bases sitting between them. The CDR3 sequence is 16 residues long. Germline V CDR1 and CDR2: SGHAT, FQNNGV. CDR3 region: CASSYIGAPNTGELFF. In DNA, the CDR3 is TGTGCCAGCAGCTATATAGGGGCCCCGAACACCGGGGAGCTGTTTTTT.

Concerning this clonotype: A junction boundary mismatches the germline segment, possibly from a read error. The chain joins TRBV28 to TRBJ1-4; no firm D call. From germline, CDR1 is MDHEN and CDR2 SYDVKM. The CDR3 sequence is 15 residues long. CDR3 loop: CASSAPPGTIEKLFF. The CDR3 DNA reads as TGTGCCAGCAGTGCCCCCCCTGGCACTATTGAAAAACTGTTTTTT.

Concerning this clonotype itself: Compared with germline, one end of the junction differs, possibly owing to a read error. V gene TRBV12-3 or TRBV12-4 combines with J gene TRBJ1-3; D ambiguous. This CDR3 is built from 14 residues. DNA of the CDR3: TGTGCCAGCAATTTAGGGAGCTCTGGAAACACCATATATTTT. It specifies CASNLGSSGNTIYF.

CDR3 nucleotide sequence: TGCAGCGTGTACCACTCATCTGCTGAGCAGTTCTTC. Amino acids: CSVYHSSAEQFF. The chain employs TRBV29-1 and TRBJ2-1; D ambiguous. The germline gives CDR1 SQVTM, CDR2 ANQGSEA. Trimming removed 6 bases from V and 9 bases from J, with 15 bases in between. This CDR3 region has 12 residues.

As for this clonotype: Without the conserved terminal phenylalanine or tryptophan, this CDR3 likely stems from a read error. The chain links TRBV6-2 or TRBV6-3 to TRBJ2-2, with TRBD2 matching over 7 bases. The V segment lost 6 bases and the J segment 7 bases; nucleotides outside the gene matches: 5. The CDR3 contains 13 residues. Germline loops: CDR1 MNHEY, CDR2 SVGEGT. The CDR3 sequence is CASSWTRIGELFS. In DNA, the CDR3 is TGTGCCAGCAGCTGGACTAGAATCGGGGAGCTGTTTTCT.